The following is a T cell receptor beta chain sequence with its context. The antigen is undetermined. Profiling relied on immunoSEQ multiplex PCR, and the TCRdb table lists in-frame clones only, not all of them. The table records more than 100,000 clones, roughly 87% of them present only once. This sample stems from a study of T cell responses to AZD1222 COVID-19 vaccine. Looked up from germline, CDR1 is SGHTA and CDR2 is FQGNSA. Trimming left V 6 bases short and J 3 bases short, with 12 bases between. The CDR3 covers 13 residues. Study observations and caveats: White British people made up most donors, females outnumbered males, and clonal diversity was possibly underestimated. Only a handful of AZD1222 recipients, five to seven in all, had baseline seropositivity.

This TCR was sampled from an adult in good health. This rearrangement joins TRBV7-2 to TRBJ2-7; either TRBD1 or TRBD2 may fit D (5 bases each). The source was peripheral blood, collected on day 0 of AZD1222 vaccination. CDR3 in amino acids: CASRLGASYEQYF. The CDR3 DNA is TGTGCCAGCAGACTAGGGGCAAGCTACGAGCAGTACTTC.